This T cell receptor beta chain was recorded in a study of identifying expanded T cells in peripheral blood. CDR1 LNHDA and CDR2 SQIVND come from the germline V gene (reference sequence). CDR3 size: 16 residues. V was cut by 4 bases and J by 4 bases, with 19 bases left in between. The repertoire was sequenced with immunoSEQ multiplex PCR; TCRdb's copy has only in-frame clones and lacks some. The table includes 75,000 to 95,000 clones, around 83% detected once. Sequencing was performed on blood. This TCR was recovered from a person aged 18 to 70 in good health. V usage is TRBV19 and J usage is TRBJ1-1, with D possibly matching TRBD1 (5 bases). CDR3 DNA sequence: TGTGCCAGTAGTACCCTCCTCGGGGCTATCGGCACTGAAGCTTTCTTT. Its translation: CASSTLLGAIGTEAFF.